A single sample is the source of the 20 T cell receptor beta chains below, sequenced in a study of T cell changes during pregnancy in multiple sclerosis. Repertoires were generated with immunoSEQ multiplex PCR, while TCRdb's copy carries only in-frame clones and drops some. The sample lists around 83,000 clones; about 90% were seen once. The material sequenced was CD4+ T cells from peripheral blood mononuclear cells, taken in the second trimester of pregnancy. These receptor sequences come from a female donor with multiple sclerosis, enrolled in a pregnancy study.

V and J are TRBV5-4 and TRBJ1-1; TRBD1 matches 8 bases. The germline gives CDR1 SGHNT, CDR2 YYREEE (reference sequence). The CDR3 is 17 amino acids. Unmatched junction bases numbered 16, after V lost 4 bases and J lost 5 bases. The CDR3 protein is CASSPRGAGGLFTEAFF. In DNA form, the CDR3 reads TGTGCCAGCAGCCCCCGGGGGGCAGGGGGCTTGTTTACTGAAGCTTTCTTT.

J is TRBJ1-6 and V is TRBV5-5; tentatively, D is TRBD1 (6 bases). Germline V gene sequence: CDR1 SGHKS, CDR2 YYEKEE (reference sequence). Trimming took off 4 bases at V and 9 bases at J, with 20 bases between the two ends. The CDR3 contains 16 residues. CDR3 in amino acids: CASSAWDIQGSSPLHF. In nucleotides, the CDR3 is TGTGCCAGCAGCGCCTGGGACATTCAGGGAAGTTCACCCCTCCACTTT.

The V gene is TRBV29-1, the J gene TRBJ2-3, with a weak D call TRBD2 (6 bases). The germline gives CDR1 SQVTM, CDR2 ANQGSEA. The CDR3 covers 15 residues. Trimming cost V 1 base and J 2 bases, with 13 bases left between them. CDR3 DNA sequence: TGCAGCGTTGAAGGGGCTAGCGAACTCACAGATACGCAGTATTTT. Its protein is CSVEGASELTDTQYF.

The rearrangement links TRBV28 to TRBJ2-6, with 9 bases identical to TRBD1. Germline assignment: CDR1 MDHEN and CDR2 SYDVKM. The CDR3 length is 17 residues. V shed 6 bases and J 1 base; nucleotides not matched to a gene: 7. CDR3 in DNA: TGTGCCAGCAGCATAGGGACAGGGTTTTCTGGGGCCAACGTCCTGACTTTC. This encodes CASSIGTGFSGANVLTF.

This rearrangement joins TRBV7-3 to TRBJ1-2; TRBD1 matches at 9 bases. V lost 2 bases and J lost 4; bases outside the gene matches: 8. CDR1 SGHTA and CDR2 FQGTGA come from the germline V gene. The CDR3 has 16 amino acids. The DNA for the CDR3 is TGTGCCAGCAGCTTAGCCGGGACAGGGAATTTCTATGGCTACACCTTC. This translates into CASSLAGTGNFYGYTF.

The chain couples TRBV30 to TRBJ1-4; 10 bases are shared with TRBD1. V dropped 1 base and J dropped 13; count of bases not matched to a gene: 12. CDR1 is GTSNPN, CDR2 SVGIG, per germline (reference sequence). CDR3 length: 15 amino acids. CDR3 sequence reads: CAWSETGGLALRLFF. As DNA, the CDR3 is TGTGCCTGGAGTGAGACAGGGGGCCTAGCTTTGAGACTGTTTTTT.

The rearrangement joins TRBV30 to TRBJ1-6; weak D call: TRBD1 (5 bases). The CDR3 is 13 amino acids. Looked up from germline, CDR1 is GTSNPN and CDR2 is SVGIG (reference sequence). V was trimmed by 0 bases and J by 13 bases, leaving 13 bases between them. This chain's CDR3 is CAWSVPGGLPLHF. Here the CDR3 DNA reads TGTGCCTGGAGTGTACCCGGGGGTCTTCCCCTCCACTTT.

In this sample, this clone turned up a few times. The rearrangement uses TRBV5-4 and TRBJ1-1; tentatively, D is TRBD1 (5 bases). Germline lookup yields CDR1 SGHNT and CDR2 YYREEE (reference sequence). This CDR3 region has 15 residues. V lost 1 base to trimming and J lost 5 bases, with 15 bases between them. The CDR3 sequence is CASSLLYQGNTEAFF. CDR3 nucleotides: TGTGCCAGCAGCTTGCTGTATCAGGGTAATACTGAAGCTTTCTTT.

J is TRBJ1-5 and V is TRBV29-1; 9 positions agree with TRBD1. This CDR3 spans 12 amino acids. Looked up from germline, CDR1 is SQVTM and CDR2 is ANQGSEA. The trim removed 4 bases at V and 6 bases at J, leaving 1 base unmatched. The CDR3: CSVVDRGQPQHF. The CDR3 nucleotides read TGCAGCGTTGTGGACAGGGGTCAGCCCCAGCATTTT.

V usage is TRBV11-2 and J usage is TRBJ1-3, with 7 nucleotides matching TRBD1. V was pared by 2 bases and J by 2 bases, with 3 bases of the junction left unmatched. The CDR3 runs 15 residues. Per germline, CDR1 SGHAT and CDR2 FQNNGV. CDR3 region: CASSLTTGAGNTIYF. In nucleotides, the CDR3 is TGTGCCAGCAGCTTAACCACAGGGGCTGGAAACACCATATATTTT.

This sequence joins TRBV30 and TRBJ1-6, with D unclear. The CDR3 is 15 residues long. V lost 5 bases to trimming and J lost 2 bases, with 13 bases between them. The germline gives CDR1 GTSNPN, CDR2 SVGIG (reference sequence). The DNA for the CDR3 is TGTGCCTGGGGAGAAGCGAGCCCCTATAATTCACCCCTCCACTTT. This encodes CAWGEASPYNSPLHF.

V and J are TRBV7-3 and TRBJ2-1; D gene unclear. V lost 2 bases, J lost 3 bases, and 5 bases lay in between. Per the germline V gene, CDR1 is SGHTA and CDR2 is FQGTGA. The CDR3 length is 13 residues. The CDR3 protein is CASSLSFYNEQFF. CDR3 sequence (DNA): TGTGCCAGCAGCTTATCGTTCTACAATGAGCAGTTCTTC.

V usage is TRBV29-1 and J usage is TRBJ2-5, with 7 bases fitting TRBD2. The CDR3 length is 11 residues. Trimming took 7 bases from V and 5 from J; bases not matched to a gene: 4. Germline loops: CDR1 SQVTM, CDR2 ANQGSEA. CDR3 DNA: TGCAGCGCCGGACTAGTGGAGACCCAGTACTTC. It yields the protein CSAGLVETQYF.

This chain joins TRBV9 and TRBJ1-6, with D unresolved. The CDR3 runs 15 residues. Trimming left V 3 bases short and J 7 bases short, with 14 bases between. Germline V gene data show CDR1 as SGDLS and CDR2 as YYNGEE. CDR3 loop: CASSAATIPNSPLHF. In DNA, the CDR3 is TGTGCCAGCAGCGCTGCGACAATCCCCAATTCACCCCTCCACTTT.

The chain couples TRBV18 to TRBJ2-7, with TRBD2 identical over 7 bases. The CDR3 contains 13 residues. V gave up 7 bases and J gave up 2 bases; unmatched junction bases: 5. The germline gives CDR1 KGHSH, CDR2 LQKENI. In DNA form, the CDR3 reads TGTGCCAGCTTAGGCGGGAGTGCCTACGAGCAGTACTTC. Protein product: CASLGGSAYEQYF.

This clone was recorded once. In DNA form, the CDR3 reads TGTGCCAGCACATCGGTTTTGGCGGGAGTCTCCTCCTACAATGAGCAGTTCTTC. Protein: CASTSVLAGVSSYNEQFF. This chain links TRBV27 with TRBJ2-1; TRBD2 matches at 7 bases. This CDR3 has 18 amino acids. Germline V gives CDR1 MNHEY, CDR2 SMNVEV (reference sequence). With V trimmed by 7 bases and J by 0 bases, 15 bases remained unmatched.

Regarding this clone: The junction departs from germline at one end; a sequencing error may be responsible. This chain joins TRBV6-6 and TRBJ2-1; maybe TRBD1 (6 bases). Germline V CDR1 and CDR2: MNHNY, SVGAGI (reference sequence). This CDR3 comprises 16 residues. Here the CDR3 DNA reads TGTGCCAGCAGCACAGGCCCCAGGGGCTCCGACAATGAGCAGTTCTTC. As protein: CASSTGPRGSDNEQFF.

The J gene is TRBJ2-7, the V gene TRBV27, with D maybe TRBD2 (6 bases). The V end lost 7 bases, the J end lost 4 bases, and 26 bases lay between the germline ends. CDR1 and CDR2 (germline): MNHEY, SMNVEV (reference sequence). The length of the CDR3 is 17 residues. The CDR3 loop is CASNPRGGAGSIYEQYF. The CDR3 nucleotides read TGTGCCAGCAATCCCCGGGGCGGTGCCGGGAGTATATACGAGCAGTACTTC.

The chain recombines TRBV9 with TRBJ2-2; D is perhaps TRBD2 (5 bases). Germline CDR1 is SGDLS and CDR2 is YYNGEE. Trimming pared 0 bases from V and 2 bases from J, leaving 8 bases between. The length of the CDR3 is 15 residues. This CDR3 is CASSVAGRNTGELFF. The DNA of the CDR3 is TGTGCCAGCAGCGTAGCGGGGAGAAACACCGGGGAGCTGTTTTTT.

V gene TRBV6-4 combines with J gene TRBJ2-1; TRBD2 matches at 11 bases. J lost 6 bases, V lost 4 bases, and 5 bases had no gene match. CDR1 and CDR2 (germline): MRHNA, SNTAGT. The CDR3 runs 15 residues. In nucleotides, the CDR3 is TGTGCCAGCAGTGTTCTAGCGGGGGGATCCAATGAGCAGTTCTTC. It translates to CASSVLAGGSNEQFF.